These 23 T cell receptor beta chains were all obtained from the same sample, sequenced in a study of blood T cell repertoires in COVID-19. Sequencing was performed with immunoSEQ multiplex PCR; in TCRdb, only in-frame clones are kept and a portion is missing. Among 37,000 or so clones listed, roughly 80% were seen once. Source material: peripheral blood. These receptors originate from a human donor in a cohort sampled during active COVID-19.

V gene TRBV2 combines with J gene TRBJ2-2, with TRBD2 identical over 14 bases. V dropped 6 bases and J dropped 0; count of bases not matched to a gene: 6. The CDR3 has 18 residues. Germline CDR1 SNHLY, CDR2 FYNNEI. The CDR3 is CASRKTSGGGANTGELFF. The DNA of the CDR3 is TGTGCCAGCAGGAAGACTAGCGGGGGGGGCGCGAACACCGGGGAGCTGTTTTTT. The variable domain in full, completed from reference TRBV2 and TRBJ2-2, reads EPEVTQTPSHQVTQMGQEVILRCVPISNHLYFYWYRQILGQKVEFLVSFYNNEISEKSEIFDDQFSVERPDGSNFTLKIRSTKLEDSAMYFCASRKTSGGGANTGELFFGEGSRLTVL.

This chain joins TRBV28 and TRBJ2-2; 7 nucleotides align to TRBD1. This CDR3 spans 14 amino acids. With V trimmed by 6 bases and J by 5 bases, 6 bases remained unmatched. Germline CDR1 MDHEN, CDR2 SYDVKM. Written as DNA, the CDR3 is TGTGCCAGCAGACCACAGGGGCATACCGGGGAGCTGTTTTTT. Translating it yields CASRPQGHTGELFF. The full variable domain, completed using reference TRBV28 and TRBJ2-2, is DVKVTQSSRYLVKRTGEKVFLECVQDMDHENMFWYRQDPGLGLRLIYFSYDVKMKEKGDIPEGYSVSREKKERFSLILESASTNQTSMYLCASRPQGHTGELFFGEGSRLTVL.

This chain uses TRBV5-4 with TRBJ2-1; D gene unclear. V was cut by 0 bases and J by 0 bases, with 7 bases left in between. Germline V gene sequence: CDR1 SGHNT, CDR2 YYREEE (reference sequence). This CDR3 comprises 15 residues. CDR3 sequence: CASSLGGGSYNEQFF. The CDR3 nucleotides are TGTGCCAGCAGCTTGGGTGGCGGCTCCTACAATGAGCAGTTCTTC.

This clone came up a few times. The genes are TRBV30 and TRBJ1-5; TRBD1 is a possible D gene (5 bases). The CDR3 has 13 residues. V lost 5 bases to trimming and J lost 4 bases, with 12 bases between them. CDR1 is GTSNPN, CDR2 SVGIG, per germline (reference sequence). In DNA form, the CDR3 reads TGTGCCTGGGGGGAGGGGTGGAATCAGCCCCAGCATTTT. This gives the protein CAWGEGWNQPQHF.

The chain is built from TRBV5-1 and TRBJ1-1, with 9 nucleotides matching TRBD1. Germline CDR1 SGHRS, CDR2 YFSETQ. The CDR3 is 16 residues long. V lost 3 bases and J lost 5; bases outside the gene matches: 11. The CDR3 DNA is TGCGCCAGCAGCTCAGTTTCTGGGACAGGGTTAACTGAAGCTTTCTTT. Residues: CASSSVSGTGLTEAFF.

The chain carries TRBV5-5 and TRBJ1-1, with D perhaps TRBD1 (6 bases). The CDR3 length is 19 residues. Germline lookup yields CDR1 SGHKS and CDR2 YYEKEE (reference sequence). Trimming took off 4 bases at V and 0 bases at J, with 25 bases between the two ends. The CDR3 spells CASSQRAEGGRDLNTEAFF. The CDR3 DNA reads TGTGCCAGCAGCCAGCGGGCTGAGGGGGGGCGAGATTTGAACACTGAAGCTTTCTTT.

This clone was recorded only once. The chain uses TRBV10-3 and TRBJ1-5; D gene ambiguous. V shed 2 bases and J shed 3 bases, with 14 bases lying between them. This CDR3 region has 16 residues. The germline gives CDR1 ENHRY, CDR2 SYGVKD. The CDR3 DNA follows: TGTGCCATCAGTGAGGGTATCGCCAGGTCCAATCAGCCCCAGCATTTT. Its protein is CAISEGIARSNQPQHF.

The CDR3 reads CAISPTKTALYEKLFF. CDR3 coding DNA: TGTGCCATCAGCCCGACAAAGACAGCCCTCTATGAAAAACTGTTTTTT. The chain carries TRBV10-3 and TRBJ1-4; a weak D match, TRBD1 (5 bases). V was trimmed by 6 bases and J by 6 bases, leaving 20 bases between them. The CDR3 spans 16 residues. Germline V gives CDR1 ENHRY, CDR2 SYGVKD.

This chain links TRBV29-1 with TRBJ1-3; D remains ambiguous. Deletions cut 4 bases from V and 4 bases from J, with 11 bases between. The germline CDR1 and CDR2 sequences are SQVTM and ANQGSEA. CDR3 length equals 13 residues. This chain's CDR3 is CSVVPRGGNTIYF. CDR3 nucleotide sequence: TGCAGCGTTGTCCCCCGGGGAGGAAACACCATATATTTT.

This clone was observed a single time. CDR3 sequence reads: CASSQGQNGYTF. CDR3 coding DNA: TGTGCCAGCAGTCAGGGACAGAATGGCTACACCTTC. The chain joins TRBV6-5 to TRBJ1-2; 7 nucleotides match TRBD1. J was trimmed by 6 bases and V by 5 bases; bases with no gene match: 3. This CDR3 is built from 12 residues. From germline, CDR1 is MNHEY and CDR2 SVGAGI.

CDR3 sequence (DNA): TGTGCCAGCAGCTTATTTAACAGCTACGAGCAGTACTTC. Its translation: CASSLFNSYEQYF. The J gene is TRBJ2-7, the V gene TRBV11-3, with D unclear. V dropped 2 bases and J dropped 3 bases, with 8 bases sitting between them. Germline V CDR1 and CDR2: SGHNT, YENEEA. This CDR3 contains 13 residues.

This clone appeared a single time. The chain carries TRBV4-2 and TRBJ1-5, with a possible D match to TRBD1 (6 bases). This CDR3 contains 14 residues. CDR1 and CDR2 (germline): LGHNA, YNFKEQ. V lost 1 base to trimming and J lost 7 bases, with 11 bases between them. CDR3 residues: CASSQGGGRQPQHF. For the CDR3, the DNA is TGTGCCAGCAGCCAAGGGGGGGGGCGGCAGCCCCAGCATTTT.

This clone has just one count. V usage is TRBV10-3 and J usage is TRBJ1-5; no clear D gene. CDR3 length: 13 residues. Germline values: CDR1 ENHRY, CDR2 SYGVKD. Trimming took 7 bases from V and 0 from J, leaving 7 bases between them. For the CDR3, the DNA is TGTGCCATCACAGGATCTAGCAATCAGCCCCAGCATTTT. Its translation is CAITGSSNQPQHF.

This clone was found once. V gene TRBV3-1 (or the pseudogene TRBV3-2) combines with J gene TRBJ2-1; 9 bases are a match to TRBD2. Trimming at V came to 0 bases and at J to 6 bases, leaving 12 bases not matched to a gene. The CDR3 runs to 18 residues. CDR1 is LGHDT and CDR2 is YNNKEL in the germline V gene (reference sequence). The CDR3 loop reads CASSQDRGGLAGTNEQFF. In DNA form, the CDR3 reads TGTGCCAGCAGCCAAGATAGAGGTGGGCTAGCGGGGACCAATGAGCAGTTCTTC.

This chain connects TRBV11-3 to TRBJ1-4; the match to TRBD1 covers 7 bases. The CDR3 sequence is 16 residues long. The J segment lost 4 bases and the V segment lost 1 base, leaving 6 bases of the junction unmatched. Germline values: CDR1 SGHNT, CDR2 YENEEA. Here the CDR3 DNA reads TGTGCCAGCAGCTTAGGCGGGACAGCTTATAATGAAAAACTGTTTTTT. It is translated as CASSLGGTAYNEKLFF.

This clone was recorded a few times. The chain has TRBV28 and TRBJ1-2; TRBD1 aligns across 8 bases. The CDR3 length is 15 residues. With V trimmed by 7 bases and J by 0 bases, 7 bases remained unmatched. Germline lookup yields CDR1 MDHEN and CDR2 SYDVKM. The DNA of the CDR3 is TGTGCCAGCATACAAGGGGGACAGGCTAACTATGGCTACACCTTC. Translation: CASIQGGQANYGYTF.

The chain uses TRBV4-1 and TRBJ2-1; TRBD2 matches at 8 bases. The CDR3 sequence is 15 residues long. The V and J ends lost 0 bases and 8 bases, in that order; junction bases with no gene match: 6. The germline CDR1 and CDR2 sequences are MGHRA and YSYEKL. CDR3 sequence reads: CASSQDREGMDEQFF. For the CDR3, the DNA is TGCGCCAGCAGCCAAGATCGGGAGGGGATGGATGAGCAGTTCTTC.

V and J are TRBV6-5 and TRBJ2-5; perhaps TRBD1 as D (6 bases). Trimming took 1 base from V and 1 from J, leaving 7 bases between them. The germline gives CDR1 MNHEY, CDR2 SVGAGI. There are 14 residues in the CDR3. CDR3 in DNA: TGTGCCAGCAGTTACTTAGGGGGCCAAGAGACCCAGTACTTC. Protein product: CASSYLGGQETQYF.

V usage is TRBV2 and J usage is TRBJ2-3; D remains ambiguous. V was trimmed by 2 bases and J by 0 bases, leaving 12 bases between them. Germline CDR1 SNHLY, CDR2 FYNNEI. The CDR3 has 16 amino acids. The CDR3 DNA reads TGTGCCAGCAGTGAACCGGTGCAGAGGAGCACAGATACGCAGTATTTT. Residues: CASSEPVQRSTDTQYF.

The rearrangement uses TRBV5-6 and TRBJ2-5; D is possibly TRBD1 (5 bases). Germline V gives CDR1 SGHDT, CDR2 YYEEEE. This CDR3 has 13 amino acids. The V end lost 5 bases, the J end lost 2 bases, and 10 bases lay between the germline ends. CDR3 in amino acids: CASRDQGQETQYF. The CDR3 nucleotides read TGTGCCAGCAGGGACCAGGGTCAAGAGACCCAGTACTTC.

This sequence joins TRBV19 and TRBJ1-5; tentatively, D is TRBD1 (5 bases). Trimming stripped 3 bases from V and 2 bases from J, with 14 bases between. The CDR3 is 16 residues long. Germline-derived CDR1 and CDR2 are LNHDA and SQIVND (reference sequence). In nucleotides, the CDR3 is TGTGCCAGTAGTATTTCCGGACACAGCGGCAATCAGCCCCAGCATTTT. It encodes CASSISGHSGNQPQHF.

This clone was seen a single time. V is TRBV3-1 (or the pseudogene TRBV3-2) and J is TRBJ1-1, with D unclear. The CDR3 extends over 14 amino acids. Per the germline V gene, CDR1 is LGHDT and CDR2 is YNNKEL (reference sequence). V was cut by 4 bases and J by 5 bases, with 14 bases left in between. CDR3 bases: TGTGCCAGCAGCCGATTGGACCGGGAGACTGAAGCTTTCTTT. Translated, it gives CASSRLDRETEAFF.

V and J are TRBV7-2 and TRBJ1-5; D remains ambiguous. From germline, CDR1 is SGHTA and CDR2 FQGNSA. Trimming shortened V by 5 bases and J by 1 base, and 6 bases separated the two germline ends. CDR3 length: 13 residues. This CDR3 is CASSQESNQPQHF. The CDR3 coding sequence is TGTGCCAGCAGCCAGGAAAGCAATCAGCCCCAGCATTTT.